Here is one T cell receptor beta chain with its context. Its target is unknown. The data belong to a study of T cell responses to AZD1222 COVID-19 vaccine. In the study overall: Some second doses came at about 4 weeks and others at about 12 weeks; these were pooled.

Libraries were prepared by immunoSEQ multiplex PCR; TCRdb keeps only in-frame clonotypes and omits some of them. Of 50,000 to 55,000 clones listed, approximately 84% are singletons. The CDR3 is 13 residues long. Germline CDR1 is GTSNPN and CDR2 is SVGIG (reference sequence). The V end lost 0 bases, the J end lost 7 bases, and 7 bases lay between the germline ends. General study findings and limits: Among AZD1222 vaccinees, only six were seropositive at baseline. A reported finding is that nearly half of spike-specific TCRs target unmutated variant regions. White British ancestry dominated among donors, who included more females, and clonal diversity was possibly underestimated.

This chain connects TRBV30 to TRBJ1-6, with D unresolved. The sample in question was peripheral blood, obtained on day 0 of AZD1222 vaccination. The source of this sequence is an adult in good health. CDR3: CAWSVRENSPLHF. In DNA, the CDR3 is TGTGCCTGGAGTGTACGGGAGAATTCACCCCTCCACTTT.